Given below is one T cell receptor beta chain in context. Its antigen is currently unknown. The data were taken from a study of CD8+CD57+ T cells in acquired aplastic anemia. Study overall: Recorded DNA amounts for sorted CD4+ and CD8+ cells had an average of roughly 3.4 ug. Study-wide findings and caveats: Simpson's diversity of CD8+ cells was not significantly different in patients compared with controls. Over 25 CD8+ CDR3 sequences occurred in both the patients and the controls.

Genomic DNA was employed as the template in profiling TCR beta VDJ and CDR3. TCRdb independently ran MiXCR on the reads; one entry per CDR3 protein. The repertoire holds some 200,000 distinct CDR3 sequences, with about half as singletons. V lost 1 base and J 5 bases, leaving 11 bases between the germline ends. This CDR3 has 14 residues. Germline-derived CDR1 and CDR2 are SGHRS and YFSETQ. Patients sequenced had flow cytometry evidence of CD8+CD57+ cell expansion. Therapy had not been given to patients before blood sampling. The material sequenced was sorted CD4+, CD8+, or CD8+CD57+ T cells (not recorded which) from PBMCs. This chain uses TRBV5-1 with TRBJ2-3; D unresolved. The TCR sequence derives from a human donor with aplastic anemia. Here the CDR3 reads CASSLQQAGDTQYF. CDR3 bases: TGCGCCAGCAGCTTGCAGCAGGCAGGAGATACGCAGTATTTT.